The rows below give T cell receptor beta chains drawn from one sample of a study of shared clonotypes between healthy human individuals. The data were produced by immunoSEQ multiplex PCR, yet TCRdb's version contains in-frame clones alone and is incomplete. The table lists 2 million to 2.5 million clones, more than 85% of them singletons. The sequencing input was naive CD4+ T cells from PBMCs. The origin of the receptors is a young man in good health. Some clones in this sample may be carry-over from other donors' samples. Each CDR3 is given with its conserved first and last residue. The D gene is left open where the match is weak. Some rows have no size entry. The others give once, few or many, or a class for an expanded clone.

d_call: NA
v_call: TRBV25-1
clone_size: NA
j_call: TRBJ1-3
cdr3_nt: TGTGCCAGCAGCCCCAGAGGCCCCGGCTCTGGAAACACCATATATTTT
cdr3_aa: CASSPRGPGSGNTIYF

d_call: NA
v_call: TRBV6-1
clone_size: NA
j_call: TRBJ1-5
cdr3_nt: TGTGCCAGCAGTGTGCGGGGGCTGGGTGGTCAGCCCCAGCATTTT
cdr3_aa: CASSVRGLGGQPQHF

d_call: NA
v_call: TRBV18
clone_size: NA
j_call: TRBJ2-3
cdr3_nt: TGTGCCAGCTCACGAGCGGGCGGTAGCACAGATACGCAGTATTTT
cdr3_aa: CASSRAGGSTDTQYF

d_call: TRBD1
v_call: TRBV2
clone_size: NA
j_call: TRBJ2-7
cdr3_nt: TGTGCCAGCCGCCGGGACAGTCCCTACGAGCAGTACTTC
cdr3_aa: CASRRDSPYEQYF

d_call: TRBD1
v_call: TRBV5-1
clone_size: NA
j_call: TRBJ1-3
cdr3_nt: TGCGCCAGCAGCTTGGTCCAGGGGGCACTTTCTGGAAACACCATATATTTT
cdr3_aa: CASSLVQGALSGNTIYF

d_call: NA
v_call: TRBV4-2
clone_size: NA
j_call: TRBJ2-1
cdr3_nt: TGTGCCAGCAGCTCCCTCCTCGTCCAGAGCTCCTACAATGAGCAGTTCTTC
cdr3_aa: CASSSLLVQSSYNEQFF

d_call: NA
v_call: TRBV11-2
clone_size: NA
j_call: TRBJ2-1
cdr3_nt: TGTGCCAGCAGCTTAGACGGGCCGGCGGAGCAGTTCTTC
cdr3_aa: CASSLDGPAEQFF

d_call: TRBD1
v_call: TRBV28
clone_size: NA
j_call: TRBJ1-3
cdr3_nt: TGTGCCAGCAGTCCTGACAGGGTGGAAAACACCATATATTTT
cdr3_aa: CASSPDRVENTIYF

d_call: NA
v_call: TRBV10-3
clone_size: NA
j_call: TRBJ2-5
cdr3_nt: TGTGCCATCAGCGAAATCGACACCATATCTCGAGAGACCCAGTACTTC
cdr3_aa: CAISEIDTISRETQYF

d_call: NA
v_call: TRBV5-3
clone_size: NA
j_call: TRBJ1-2
cdr3_nt: TGTGCCAAAACGCTGGGGGGACGGGTCTATGGCTACACCTTC
cdr3_aa: CAKTLGGRVYGYTF

d_call: NA
v_call: TRBV28
clone_size: NA
j_call: TRBJ1-2
cdr3_nt: TGTGCCAGCAGTTTGGGCAGCCGTAAGACTAACTATGGCTACACCTTC
cdr3_aa: CASSLGSRKTNYGYTF

d_call: TRBD1
v_call: TRBV18
clone_size: NA
j_call: TRBJ1-4
cdr3_nt: TGTGCCAGCTCATTGGGACAGGTGGAAAAACTGTTTTTT
cdr3_aa: CASSLGQVEKLFF

d_call: NA
v_call: TRBV4-2
clone_size: NA
j_call: TRBJ2-7
cdr3_nt: TGTGCCAGCAGCCAAGAGGTGGGGGTACCCTACGAGCAGTACTTC
cdr3_aa: CASSQEVGVPYEQYF

d_call: TRBD2
v_call: TRBV15
clone_size: NA
j_call: TRBJ2-3
cdr3_nt: TGTGCCACCAGCAGAGGGGGGGGGAGCACAGATACGCAGTATTTT
cdr3_aa: CATSRGGGSTDTQYF

d_call: TRBD1
v_call: TRBV9
clone_size: NA
j_call: TRBJ2-7
cdr3_nt: TGTGCCAGCAGCGTAGCTCTGGGACAGGGCTACGAGCAGTACTTC
cdr3_aa: CASSVALGQGYEQYF

d_call: NA
v_call: TRBV7-8
clone_size: NA
j_call: TRBJ2-5
cdr3_nt: TGTGCCAGCAGCTTAGGCCAAGAGACCCAGTACTTC
cdr3_aa: CASSLGQETQYF

d_call: TRBD1
v_call: TRBV9
clone_size: NA
j_call: TRBJ1-1
cdr3_nt: TGTGCCAGCAGCCAAAGGGACAGGGGGGGCACTGAAGCTTTCTTT
cdr3_aa: CASSQRDRGGTEAFF

d_call: NA
v_call: TRBV7-2
clone_size: NA
j_call: TRBJ1-2
cdr3_nt: TGTGCCAGCAGCTTACAAAGGGCTGGCTACACCTTC
cdr3_aa: CASSLQRAGYTF

d_call: NA
v_call: TRBV5-4
clone_size: NA
j_call: TRBJ2-7
cdr3_nt: TGTGCCAGCAGCGTCCGGGACCGAAGCTCCTACGAGCAGTACTTC
cdr3_aa: CASSVRDRSSYEQYF

d_call: TRBD1
v_call: TRBV5-1
clone_size: NA
j_call: TRBJ2-7
cdr3_nt: TGCGCCAGCAGCCAAGGACAGGGTTCCTACGAGCAGTACTTC
cdr3_aa: CASSQGQGSYEQYF

d_call: NA
v_call: TRBV20-1
clone_size: once
j_call: TRBJ2-2
cdr3_nt: TGCAGTGCCACACCCCTTTTAGACCTGTTTTTT
cdr3_aa: CSATPLLDLFF

d_call: NA
v_call: TRBV11-2
clone_size: NA
j_call: TRBJ1-1
cdr3_nt: TGTGCCAGCAGCTTAGCGGGGAACACTGAAGCTTTCTTT
cdr3_aa: CASSLAGNTEAFF

d_call: NA
v_call: TRBV10-3
clone_size: NA
j_call: TRBJ2-3
cdr3_nt: TGTGCCATCAGTGCTGTACAGGCATTTACGCAGTATTTT
cdr3_aa: CAISAVQAFTQYF

d_call: NA
v_call: TRBV28
clone_size: NA
j_call: TRBJ2-7
cdr3_nt: TGTGCCAGCAGTTTATTGGGGGCCTACGAGCAGTACTTC
cdr3_aa: CASSLLGAYEQYF

d_call: NA
v_call: TRBV5-4
clone_size: NA
j_call: TRBJ1-1
cdr3_nt: TGTGCCAGCAGCTTCCTCAACACTGAAGCTTTCTTT
cdr3_aa: CASSFLNTEAFF

d_call: TRBD1
v_call: TRBV6-5
clone_size: NA
j_call: TRBJ1-6
cdr3_nt: TGTGCCAGCAGTTACTCACAGGGGCAGTCACCCCTCCACTTT
cdr3_aa: CASSYSQGQSPLHF

d_call: NA
v_call: TRBV27
clone_size: NA
j_call: TRBJ1-5
cdr3_nt: TGTGCCAGCAGCCCGCGGGGGGGCGTACAGCCCCAGCATTTT
cdr3_aa: CASSPRGGVQPQHF

d_call: NA
v_call: TRBV7-2
clone_size: NA
j_call: TRBJ1-2
cdr3_nt: TGTGCCAGCAGCTTAGGACGGTTTGAGGCTGGCTACACCTTC
cdr3_aa: CASSLGRFEAGYTF

d_call: NA
v_call: TRBV6-5
clone_size: once
j_call: TRBJ1-4
cdr3_nt: TGTGCCAGCAGACGGGGGGTGGATGAAAAACTGTTTTTT
cdr3_aa: CASRRGVDEKLFF

d_call: NA
v_call: TRBV7-9
clone_size: NA
j_call: TRBJ2-4
cdr3_nt: TGTGCCAGCACCCTTACGAGGGATCACGGCAAAAACATTCAGTACTTC
cdr3_aa: CASTLTRDHGKNIQYF

d_call: NA
v_call: TRBV30
clone_size: NA
j_call: TRBJ1-2
cdr3_nt: TGTGCCTGGAGAGCGAGGGGGGACGGTGGCTACACCTTC
cdr3_aa: CAWRARGDGGYTF

d_call: NA
v_call: TRBV9
clone_size: once
j_call: TRBJ1-2
cdr3_nt: TGTGCCAGCAGCGACTCGGGCTATGGCTACACCTTC
cdr3_aa: CASSDSGYGYTF

d_call: NA
v_call: TRBV11-2
clone_size: NA
j_call: TRBJ2-1
cdr3_nt: TGTGCCAGCAGCTCCCATATCTCCATAGCGGACAATGAGCAGTTCTTC
cdr3_aa: CASSSHISIADNEQFF

d_call: TRBD2
v_call: TRBV2
clone_size: NA
j_call: TRBJ2-1
cdr3_nt: TGTGCCAGCAGGCGCACCGGGACTAGCGGGAACTACAATGAGCAGTTCTTC
cdr3_aa: CASRRTGTSGNYNEQFF

d_call: NA
v_call: TRBV30
clone_size: NA
j_call: TRBJ2-7
cdr3_nt: TGTGCCTGGAGTGTATCTCCCCCCTACACCACTCAAGAGCAGTACTTC
cdr3_aa: CAWSVSPPYTTQEQYF

d_call: TRBD1
v_call: TRBV27
clone_size: NA
j_call: TRBJ1-1
cdr3_nt: TGTGCCAGCAGCCTAAGACAGGGGGCAGGGGGCACTGAAGCTTTCTTT
cdr3_aa: CASSLRQGAGGTEAFF

d_call: TRBD2
v_call: TRBV14
clone_size: NA
j_call: TRBJ2-1
cdr3_nt: TGTGCCAGCAGCCCGCTAGCGGGGGCCTACAATGAGCAGTTCTTC
cdr3_aa: CASSPLAGAYNEQFF

d_call: NA
v_call: TRBV7-9
clone_size: NA
j_call: TRBJ2-1
cdr3_nt: TGTGCCAGCAGCTATGAGCGACGTCGGGAGTCGAGCTCCTACAATGAGCAGTTCTTC
cdr3_aa: CASSYERRRESSSYNEQFF

d_call: NA
v_call: TRBV14
clone_size: few
j_call: TRBJ1-4
cdr3_nt: TGTGCCAGCAGCAGCCTGAGGGGGTCTAATGAAAAACTGTTTTTT
cdr3_aa: CASSSLRGSNEKLFF

d_call: TRBD1
v_call: TRBV6-5
clone_size: NA
j_call: TRBJ2-2
cdr3_nt: TGTGCCAGCGGGGACAGGGGTAACACCGGGGAGCTGTTTTTT
cdr3_aa: CASGDRGNTGELFF

d_call: TRBD2
v_call: TRBV5-1
clone_size: few
j_call: TRBJ2-3
cdr3_nt: TGCGCCAGCAGCTTGGTAGCGGGGACGAACACAGATACGCAGTATTTT
cdr3_aa: CASSLVAGTNTDTQYF

d_call: NA
v_call: TRBV4-2
clone_size: once
j_call: TRBJ1-2
cdr3_nt: TGTGCCAGCAGCTACTCTGACCTTTCTCCCAACTATGGCTACACCTTC
cdr3_aa: CASSYSDLSPNYGYTF

d_call: TRBD1
v_call: TRBV7-9
clone_size: few
j_call: TRBJ1-5
cdr3_nt: TGTGCCAGCAGCTTAGATTGGGACAGGGGACGCAATCAGCCCCAGCATTTT
cdr3_aa: CASSLDWDRGRNQPQHF

d_call: TRBD1
v_call: TRBV18
clone_size: NA
j_call: TRBJ1-1
cdr3_nt: TGTGCCAGCTCATCTCTAGCTGGACAGGGGGGGACTGAAGCTTTCTTT
cdr3_aa: CASSSLAGQGGTEAFF

d_call: NA
v_call: TRBV10-3
clone_size: NA
j_call: TRBJ1-5
cdr3_nt: TGTGCCATCAGTGAGTCGACGTCCAATCAGCCCCAGCATTTT
cdr3_aa: CAISESTSNQPQHF

d_call: NA
v_call: TRBV6-1
clone_size: NA
j_call: TRBJ2-1
cdr3_nt: TGTGCCAGCAGTGAAAGGCGGCCGGGGCTATACAATGAGCAGTTCTTC
cdr3_aa: CASSERRPGLYNEQFF

d_call: TRBD2
v_call: TRBV29-1
clone_size: NA
j_call: TRBJ2-3
cdr3_nt: TGCAGCGTTGGGACTAGCGGGGTCACAGATACGCAGTATTTT
cdr3_aa: CSVGTSGVTDTQYF

d_call: NA
v_call: TRBV7-2
clone_size: NA
j_call: TRBJ2-3
cdr3_nt: TGTGCCAGCAGCGCCGGACTAAGCACAGATACGCAGTATTTT
cdr3_aa: CASSAGLSTDTQYF

d_call: TRBD1
v_call: TRBV18
clone_size: NA
j_call: TRBJ1-1
cdr3_nt: TGTGCCAGCTCAGGAGGGACAGGAGGGGACACTGAAGCTTTCTTT
cdr3_aa: CASSGGTGGDTEAFF